This TCR beta chain was profiled in a study of T cells after posttransplantation cyclophosphamide. General study results and limits: Skin or GI-infiltrating T cells shared few TRB sequences with blood. Later post-transplant blood repertoires were often dominated by donor CD8+ memory clones. After PTCy, TRB diversity resembled that of CNI/methotrexate controls.

A word on this clone: Its antigen remains unidentified.

Treatment was busulfan-fludarabine conditioning, a marrow graft, and cyclophosphamide on days +3 and +4. This CDR3 is built from 14 residues. Germline values: CDR1 MDHEN, CDR2 SYDVKM. The ends lost 6 bases at V and 5 bases at J; junction bases unmatched: 8. Profiling relied on immunoSEQ multiplex PCR, and the TCRdb table lists in-frame clones only, not all of them. Among 15,000 to 20,000 clones listed, around 90% were seen once. The specimen comprised PBMCs, sampled after allogeneic stem cell transplant with posttransplant cyclophosphamide. This TCR derives from a female patient between 35 and 55 years old who received an allogeneic stem cell transplant from a related donor, was CMV-positive, and had no GVHD. Some T cells may originate from the graft donor. The J gene is TRBJ2-5, the V gene TRBV28; 8 nucleotides match TRBD1. Here the CDR3 reads CASRGTGQGETQYF. The CDR3 bases are TGTGCCAGCAGGGGGACAGGCCAGGGGGAGACCCAGTACTTC.